A selection of T cell receptor beta chains follows, all from one sample in a study of T cell changes during pregnancy in multiple sclerosis. The repertoire was sequenced with immunoSEQ multiplex PCR; TCRdb's copy has only in-frame clones and lacks some. The table lists 70,000 or so clones, just over 90% of them singletons, with 0.43% in the top ten. Sequences were derived from CD4+ T cells from peripheral blood mononuclear cells, sampled before pregnancy. The receptors were sampled from a female donor with multiple sclerosis, enrolled in a pregnancy study. CDR3s include the opening cysteine and the closing phenylalanine or tryptophan. The order of the fields is V gene, D gene, J gene, clone size, CDR3 DNA, CDR3 protein. D genes are given only for firm matches. Only some rows state a clone size, as once, few, many or a class for expanded clones.

>TRBV2|.|TRBJ2-4|once
TGTGCCAGCCTCGAGGGCCTCTTGGACAAAAACATTCAGTACTTC
CASLEGLLDKNIQYF
>TRBV2|.|TRBJ2-6|.
TGTGCCAGCGGTAGGAGCTCTGGGGCCAACGTCCTGACTTTC
CASGRSSGANVLTF
>TRBV28|TRBD1|TRBJ1-2|.
TGTGCCAGCAGTTCCAGGGGGGATGGCTACACCTTC
CASSSRGDGYTF
>TRBV20-1|.|TRBJ2-7|.
TGCAGTGCCCGGGGAGGCTACGAGCAGTACTTC
CSARGGYEQYF
>TRBV29-1|TRBD1|TRBJ2-1|.
TGCAGCGCTCGACGGGACAGAACATACAATGAGCAGTTCTTC
CSARRDRTYNEQFF
>TRBV5-6|.|TRBJ1-6|.
TGTGCCAGCAGCTTGTACCGGGTGTTGGATAATTCACCCCTCCACTTT
CASSLYRVLDNSPLHF
>TRBV1|.|TRBJ2-1|.
TGCACCAGCAGCCAAGATACGACTAGCGGAAGAGAATACAATGAGCAGTTCTTC
CTSSQDTTSGREYNEQFF
>TRBV5-1|TRBD2|TRBJ2-5|.
TGCGCCAGCAGCTTCCTAGCGGGAGGGCAAGAGACCCAGTACTTC
CASSFLAGGQETQYF
>TRBV9|TRBD1|TRBJ2-1|.
TGTGCCAGCAGCGTAGGGGACAGGGGACTAGAGGAGCAGTTCTTC
CASSVGDRGLEEQFF
>TRBV6-1|.|TRBJ1-5|.
TGTGCCAGCAGTCCAGAAGGGGGTTATCAGCCCCAGCATTTT
CASSPEGGYQPQHF
>TRBV4-3|TRBD1|TRBJ1-1|.
TGCGCCAGCAGCCGAGTGACAGGGGTGACTGAAGCTTTCTTT
CASSRVTGVTEAFF
>TRBV6-5|.|TRBJ1-2|.
TGTGCCAGCAGTTACTCGATTAGAGGGTTTGATGGCTACACCTTC
CASSYSIRGFDGYTF
>TRBV7-9|TRBD1|TRBJ1-6|once
TGTGCCAGCAGCTTGGCCGGGACAGAATATAATTCACCCCTCCACTTT
CASSLAGTEYNSPLHF
>TRBV18|.|TRBJ1-1|.
TGTGCCAGCTCACCACGGGCCTCACAGATCCTGAACACTGAAGCTTTCTTT
CASSPRASQILNTEAFF
>TRBV6-5|TRBD1|TRBJ2-2|.
TGTGCCAGCAGCAGGGGGACAGCGAACACCGGGGAGCTGTTTTTT
CASSRGTANTGELFF
>TRBV27|.|TRBJ1-5|.
TGTGCCAGCGGTCGGGGGGGCCCCAATCAGCCCCAGCATTTT
CASGRGGPNQPQHF
>TRBV27|.|TRBJ1-1|.
TGTGCCAGCGGGCTACAGGGAATGAACACTGAAGCTTTCTTT
CASGLQGMNTEAFF